This T cell receptor beta chain was identified during a study of vaccination and CD4 T cells after COVID-19. For the study at large: The study drew post-COVID samples a median about 95 days after diagnosis (range 35 to 161). Overlapping spike peptides of SARS-CoV-2, HCoV-NL63, HCoV-OC43 and HCoV-229E were used, and cells were stimulated with them.

The CDR3 has 15 residues. Deletions cut 3 bases from V and 4 bases from J, with 14 bases between. CDR1 and CDR2 (germline): SGHTA, FQGNSA. Treatment in this sample: roughly 11-day PBMC culture with coronavirus spike peptide pools or control peptides (ViraFEST assay). For this clonotype: Its cognate antigen is unknown.

Once obtained from cultured CD4+ T cells, the DNA was sequenced using the Oncomine TCR Beta short-read assay. Via MiXCR, TCRdb re-called the PCR reads, giving one row per CDR3 protein. Of about 15,000 distinct CDR3 sequences detected, roughly 60% appear once; the ten largest clones hold 9.5% to 11%. The rearrangement uses TRBV7-2 and TRBJ2-3; no definite D call. The sample comprised CD4+ T cells from blood, cultured in vitro. This sequence originates from a human donor who had recovered from COVID-19. DNA of the CDR3: TGTGCCAGCAGCTTCCCTTCAGCCCGGGCAGATACGCAGTATTTT. It codes for CASSFPSARADTQYF.